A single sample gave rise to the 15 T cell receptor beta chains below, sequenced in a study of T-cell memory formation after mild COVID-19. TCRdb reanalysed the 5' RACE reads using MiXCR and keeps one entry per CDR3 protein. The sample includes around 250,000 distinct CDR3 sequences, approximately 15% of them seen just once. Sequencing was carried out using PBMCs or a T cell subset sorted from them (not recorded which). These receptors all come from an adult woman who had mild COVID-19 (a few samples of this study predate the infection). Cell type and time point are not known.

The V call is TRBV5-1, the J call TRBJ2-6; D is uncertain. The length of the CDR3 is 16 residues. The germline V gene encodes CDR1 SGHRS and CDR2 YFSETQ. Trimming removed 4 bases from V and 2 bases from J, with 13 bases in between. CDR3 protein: CASSPPEVAGANVLTF. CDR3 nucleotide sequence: TGCGCCAGCAGCCCCCCCGAGGTTGCTGGGGCCAACGTCCTGACTTTC.

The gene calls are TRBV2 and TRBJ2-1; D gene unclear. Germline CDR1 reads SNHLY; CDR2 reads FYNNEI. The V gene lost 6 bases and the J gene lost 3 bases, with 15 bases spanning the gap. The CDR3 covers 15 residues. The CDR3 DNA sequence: TGTGCCAGCAGGGGCGACCGCCCAGGCTACAATGAGCAGTTCTTC. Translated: CASRGDRPGYNEQFF.

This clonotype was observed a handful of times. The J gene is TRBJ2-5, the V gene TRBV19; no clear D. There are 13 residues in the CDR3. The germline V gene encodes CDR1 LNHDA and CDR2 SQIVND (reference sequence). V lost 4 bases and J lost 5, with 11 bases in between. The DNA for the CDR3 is TGTGCCAGTAGTAGTTTTGGGCACGAGACCCAGTACTTC. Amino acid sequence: CASSSFGHETQYF.

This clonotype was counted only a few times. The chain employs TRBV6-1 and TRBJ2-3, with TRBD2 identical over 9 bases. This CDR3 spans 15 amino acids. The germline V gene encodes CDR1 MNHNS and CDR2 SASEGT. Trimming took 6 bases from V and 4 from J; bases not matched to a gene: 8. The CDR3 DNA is TGTGCCAGCAGAAAGCGGGGGGCCTCTTCAGATACGCAGTATTTT. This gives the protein CASRKRGASSDTQYF.

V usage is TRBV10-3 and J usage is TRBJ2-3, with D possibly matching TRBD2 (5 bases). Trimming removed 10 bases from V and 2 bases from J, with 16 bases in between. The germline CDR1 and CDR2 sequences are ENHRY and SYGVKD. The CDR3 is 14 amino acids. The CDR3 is CATRRLTDTDTQYF. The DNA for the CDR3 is TGTGCCACCCGCAGACTAACCGACACAGATACGCAGTATTTT.

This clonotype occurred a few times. In DNA form, the CDR3 reads TGTGCCAGCATACTACCGGGACAGGGACCCTACGAGCAGTACTTC. As protein: CASILPGQGPYEQYF. The rearrangement links TRBV2 to TRBJ2-7; 9 bases agree with TRBD1. The CDR3 consists of 15 residues. Germline lookup yields CDR1 SNHLY and CDR2 FYNNEI. Trimming removed 7 bases from V and 2 bases from J; junction bases left unmatched: 9.

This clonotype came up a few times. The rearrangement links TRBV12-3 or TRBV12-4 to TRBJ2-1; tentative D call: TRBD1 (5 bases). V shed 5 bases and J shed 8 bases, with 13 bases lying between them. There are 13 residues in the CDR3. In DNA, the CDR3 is TGTGCCAGCAGTCACCTCTTAGGGGATGAGCAGTTCTTC. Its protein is CASSHLLGDEQFF.

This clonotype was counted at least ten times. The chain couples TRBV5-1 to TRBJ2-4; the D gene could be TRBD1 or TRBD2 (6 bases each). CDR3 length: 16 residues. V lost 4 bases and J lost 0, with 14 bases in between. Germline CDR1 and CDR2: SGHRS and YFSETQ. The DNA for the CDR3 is TGCGCCAGCAGCCCGGGGAGGACAGAAGCCAAAAACATTCAGTACTTC. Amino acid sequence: CASSPGRTEAKNIQYF.

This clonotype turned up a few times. In DNA form, the CDR3 reads TGCGCCAGCAGATGGGAAGGACAGATTAACTATGGCTACACCTTC. This codes for CASRWEGQINYGYTF. This sequence joins TRBV5-1 and TRBJ1-2, with a tentative D call TRBD1 (6 bases). The CDR3 is 15 amino acids. Germline V CDR1 and CDR2: SGHRS, YFSETQ. V was clipped by 5 bases and J by 1 base, with 15 bases between them.

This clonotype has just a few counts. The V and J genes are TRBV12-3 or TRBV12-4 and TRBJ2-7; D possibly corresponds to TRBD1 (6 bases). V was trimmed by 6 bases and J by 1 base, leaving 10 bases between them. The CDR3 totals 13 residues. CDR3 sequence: CASSHDRSYEQYF. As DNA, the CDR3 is TGTGCCAGCAGCCACGACAGGTCCTACGAGCAGTACTTC.

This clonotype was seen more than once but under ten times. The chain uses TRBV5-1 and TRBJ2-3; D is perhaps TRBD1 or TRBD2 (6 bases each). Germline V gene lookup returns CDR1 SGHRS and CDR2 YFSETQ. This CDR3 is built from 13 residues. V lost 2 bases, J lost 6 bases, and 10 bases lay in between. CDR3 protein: CASSFSGADTQYF. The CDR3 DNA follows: TGCGCCAGCAGCTTTTCGGGGGCGGATACGCAGTATTTT.

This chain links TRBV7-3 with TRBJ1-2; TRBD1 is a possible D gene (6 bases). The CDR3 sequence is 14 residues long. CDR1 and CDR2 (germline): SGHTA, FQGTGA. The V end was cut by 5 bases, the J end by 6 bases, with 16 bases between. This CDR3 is CASSRMGGANGYTF. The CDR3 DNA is TGTGCCAGCAGCCGAATGGGGGGGGCTAATGGCTACACCTTC. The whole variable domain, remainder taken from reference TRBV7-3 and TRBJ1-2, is GAGVSQTPSNKVTEKGKYVELRCDPISGHTALYWYRQSLGQGPEFLIYFQGTGAADDSGLPNDRFFAVRPEGSVSTLKIQRTERGDSAVYLCASSRMGGANGYTFGSGTRLTVV.

The CDR3 protein is CASSSTSSYEQYF. The DNA of the CDR3 is TGTGCCAGCAGCTCAACATCGTCCTACGAGCAGTACTTC. V and J are TRBV7-9 and TRBJ2-7, with D uncertain. The V gene's germline CDR1 is SEHNR and CDR2 FQNEAQ (reference sequence). This CDR3 contains 13 residues. V gave up 4 bases and J gave up 1 base, with 8 bases separating them. The full variable domain, completed using reference TRBV7-9 and TRBJ2-7, is DTGVSQNPRHKITKRGQNVTFRCDPISEHNRLYWYRQTLGQGPEFLTYFQNEAQLEKSRLLSDRFSAERPKGSFSTLEIQRTEQGDSAMYLCASSSTSSYEQYFGPGTRLTVT.

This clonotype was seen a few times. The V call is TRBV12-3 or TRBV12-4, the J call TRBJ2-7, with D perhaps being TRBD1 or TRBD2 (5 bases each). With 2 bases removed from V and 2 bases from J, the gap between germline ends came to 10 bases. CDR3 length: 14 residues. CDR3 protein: CASSLTRGTYEQYF. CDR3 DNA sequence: TGTGCCAGCAGTTTAACTAGGGGTACCTACGAGCAGTACTTC.

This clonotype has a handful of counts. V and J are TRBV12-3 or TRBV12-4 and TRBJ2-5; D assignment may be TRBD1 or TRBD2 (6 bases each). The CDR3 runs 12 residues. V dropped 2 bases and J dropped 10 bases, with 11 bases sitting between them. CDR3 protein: CASSLSGGGQYF. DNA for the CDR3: TGTGCCAGCAGTTTATCAGGAGGGGGCCAGTACTTC.